The rows below give T cell receptor beta chains drawn from one sample of a study of blood T cells in healthy people across ages. TCRdb called the 5' RACE reads again in MiXCR, with one record for every CDR3 protein. The sample includes roughly 570,000 distinct CDR3 sequences, roughly 29% of them seen just once. Specimen: blood. These receptors all stem from a woman aged 65 to 85 in good health. CDR3s include the opening cysteine and the closing phenylalanine or tryptophan. Each record gives: V gene, J gene, D gene, clone size, CDR3 DNA, CDR3 protein. The D gene is left open where the match is weak. The size entry is marked missing in some rows and otherwise reads once, few, many or a size class.

TRBV20-1	TRBJ1-2	TRBD1	many	TGCAGTGCTAGAGCTGGACAGGGGTCTGGGTTTTATGGCTACACCTTC	CSARAGQGSGFYGYTF
TRBV5-1	TRBJ2-2	.	.	TGCGCCAGCAGCTTGATCGCCCCGGGGGAGCTGTTTTTT	CASSLIAPGELFF
TRBV11-3	TRBJ2-2	TRBD2	few	TGTGCCAGCAGCTCGGGGGGGCGCACCGGGGAGCTGTTTTTT	CASSSGGRTGELFF
TRBV20-1	TRBJ1-2	TRBD1	.	TGCAGTGCTACGGGCAGGGGGCTCCGGGGAGGCTACACCTTC	CSATGRGLRGGYTF
TRBV6-1	TRBJ2-7	.	.	TGTGCCAGCACCCACCGGGCAAAGAGCTACGAGCAGTACTTC	CASTHRAKSYEQYF
TRBV12-3/TRBV12-4	TRBJ1-1	.	many	TGTGCCAGCAGCCCGAGAAGTGTGGGGACTGAAGCTTTCTTT	CASSPRSVGTEAFF
TRBV20-1	TRBJ2-1	TRBD2	.	TGCAGTGCTAGAGTGACTAGCGGGGGGTTCAATGAGCAGTTCTTC	CSARVTSGGFNEQFF
TRBV4-3	TRBJ2-2	.	.	TGCGCCAGCAGCCAGGGACGGGACACCGGGGAGCTGTTTTTT	CASSQGRDTGELFF
TRBV12-3/TRBV12-4	TRBJ2-1	.	few	TGTGCCAGCAACACTGGGGTGGGCAATGAGCAGTTCTTC	CASNTGVGNEQFF
TRBV7-2	TRBJ2-5	.	few	TGTGCCAGCAGCCCGGAGGGGTTCTCTCAAGAGACCCAGTACTTC	CASSPEGFSQETQYF
TRBV20-1	TRBJ1-4	TRBD1	.	TGCAGTGCCTCTCGGACAGGGCGTGAAAAACTGTTTTTT	CSASRTGREKLFF
TRBV20-1	TRBJ2-7	TRBD1	.	TGCAGTGCTAGTCAGGGGGCGACGTTCGAGCAGTACTTC	CSASQGATFEQYF
TRBV7-2	TRBJ2-5	TRBD2	.	TGTGCCAGCAGCACCCAAGGTCTAAATGGCGGGGGGACCCAGTACTTC	CASSTQGLNGGGTQYF
TRBV7-2	TRBJ2-1	.	few	TGTGCCAGCAGCCCGGGGGCCTCCTACAATGAGCAGTTCTTC	CASSPGASYNEQFF
TRBV3-1	TRBJ2-7	.	many	TGTGCCAGCAGCCGAGACGGAACCTACGAGCAGTACTTC	CASSRDGTYEQYF
TRBV20-1	TRBJ1-2	TRBD1	few	TGCAGTGCTCCCAGCGAGGGGGCCGGCTACACCTTC	CSAPSEGAGYTF
TRBV29-1	TRBJ2-5	TRBD1	.	TGCAGCGTTGAAGATCGAGGACAGGGTCCAGAGACCCAGTACTTC	CSVEDRGQGPETQYF
TRBV20-1	TRBJ2-4	TRBD2	many	TGCAGTGCTAGAGGCGGGGGGTGGGGAAACATTCAGTACTTC	CSARGGGWGNIQYF
TRBV6-1	TRBJ2-2	TRBD2	.	TGTGCCAGCAGCCTCCTTGCGGGGGCGAACACCGGGGAGCTGTTTTTT	CASSLLAGANTGELFF
TRBV20-1	TRBJ2-3	.	.	TGCAGTGCTAGAGGGGGCGTTTTCGCTACGCAGTATTTT	CSARGGVFATQYF
TRBV18	TRBJ2-7	TRBD2	few	TGTGCCAGCTCATTGGGTCCGGGTTCTACTAGCGGGGGCCCAATCTACGAGCAGTACTTC	CASSLGPGSTSGGPIYEQYF
TRBV5-1	TRBJ1-1	.	.	TGCGCCAGCAGCTTCGGAATCTCGCCGAGGGAAGCTTTCTTT	CASSFGISPREAFF
TRBV3-1	TRBJ2-5	.	.	TGTGCCGGCAGCCTGGGATACCAAGAGACCCAGTACTTC	CAGSLGYQETQYF
TRBV14	TRBJ2-2	TRBD1	few	TGTGCCAGCAGCTTGAGGGGGCGAGCCGGGGAGCTGTTTTTT	CASSLRGRAGELFF
TRBV6-2/TRBV6-3	TRBJ1-3	.	.	TGTGCCAGCGGATTGGCGCGGGGAAACACCATATATTTT	CASGLARGNTIYF
TRBV5-1	TRBJ2-5	.	few	TGCGCCAGCATAGGAGGGACATCCGTCCAAGAGACCCAGTACTTC	CASIGGTSVQETQYF
TRBV6-1	TRBJ1-5	TRBD1	.	TGTGCCAGCAGTGTGGGACAGGGGATTTGGAGCAATCAGCCCCAGCATTTT	CASSVGQGIWSNQPQHF
TRBV6-5	TRBJ1-1	.	.	TGTGCCAGCAGTTACGGCAGGGGTACTGCTGAAGCTTTCTTT	CASSYGRGTAEAFF
TRBV12-3/TRBV12-4	TRBJ1-2	.	.	TGTGCCAGCAGTTTAAACGACATCTCCTATGGCTACACCTTC	CASSLNDISYGYTF
TRBV5-6	TRBJ2-3	.	.	TGTGCCAGCAGCCTGTCCCCCTCTCCAGATACGCAGTATTTT	CASSLSPSPDTQYF
TRBV20-1	TRBJ1-1	.	.	TGCAGTGCTCCGGTGGGCACTGAAGCTTTCTTT	CSAPVGTEAFF
TRBV6-2/TRBV6-3	TRBJ2-5	.	.	TGTGCCAGCACCCAAAGGCTCGGCGGGGAGACCCAGTACTTC	CASTQRLGGETQYF
TRBV4-3	TRBJ1-1	.	.	TGCGCCAGCAGCCAAGCCTTAGGGGTGAACACTGAAGCTTTCTTT	CASSQALGVNTEAFF
TRBV29-1	TRBJ2-2	.	few	TGCAGCGTTGCACAGAACCTCCGAGGCACCGGGGAGCTGTTTTTT	CSVAQNLRGTGELFF
TRBV29-1	TRBJ1-2	TRBD1	.	TGCAGCGTGTGGGCCCAGGGGGCTAACTATGGCTACACCTTC	CSVWAQGANYGYTF
TRBV6-1	TRBJ1-2	TRBD1	few	TGTGCCAGCAGTACAACAGGGGCAGGCATCTATGGCTACACCTTC	CASSTTGAGIYGYTF
TRBV6-2/TRBV6-3	TRBJ2-7	.	few	TGTGCCAGCACGCGTGCGGGGCGCGCCTACGAGCAGTACTTC	CASTRAGRAYEQYF
TRBV20-1	TRBJ1-3	.	.	TGCAGTGCCAAACGCGACACCTCTGGAAACACCATATATTTT	CSAKRDTSGNTIYF
TRBV7-3	TRBJ2-5	.	.	TGTGCCAGCGGCTCGACAGGAAGAGAGACCCAGTACTTC	CASGSTGRETQYF
TRBV20-1	TRBJ2-7	.	.	TGCAGTGCTACCGGGACGATCTCCTACGAGCAGTACTTC	CSATGTISYEQYF
TRBV7-9	TRBJ2-1	TRBD1	many	TGTGCCAGCAGCCAACGACAGGGTTCCTACAATGAGCAGTTCTTC	CASSQRQGSYNEQFF
TRBV29-1	TRBJ2-7	TRBD1	few	TGCAGCGTGCCGGCCGGGACAGGCACCGAGCAGTACTTC	CSVPAGTGTEQYF
TRBV24-1	TRBJ1-1	TRBD1	few	TGTGCCACCAGTGAGGGTACAGGGGGAACTGAAGCTTTCTTT	CATSEGTGGTEAFF
TRBV7-2	TRBJ2-1	.	.	TGTGCCAGCAGAGTTGGCCTGAATGAGCAGTTCTTC	CASRVGLNEQFF
TRBV4-1	TRBJ2-2	.	few	TGCGCCAGCAGCCAACCTTCGGCGAACACCGGGGAGCTGTTTTTT	CASSQPSANTGELFF
TRBV3-1	TRBJ2-2	TRBD1	.	TGTGCCAGCAGCCACAGGGGGATAAACACCGGGGAGCTGTTTTTT	CASSHRGINTGELFF
TRBV7-2	TRBJ1-1	TRBD1	few	TGTGCCAGCAGCTTTTCGACAGGGTATGGCGCTGAAGCTTTCTTT	CASSFSTGYGAEAFF
TRBV11-2	TRBJ2-2	TRBD2	.	TGTGCCAGCAGCTCCTGGACGGGAGGGGCCGGGGAGCTGTTTTTT	CASSSWTGGAGELFF
TRBV5-1	TRBJ2-7	TRBD2	few	TGCGCCAGCAGCTTGGCAGCGGGGTCTACCTACGAGCAGTACTTC	CASSLAAGSTYEQYF
TRBV20-1	TRBJ2-1	TRBD2	few	TGCAGTGCGAAAACTAGCGGGGGAATCAATGAGCAGTTCTTC	CSAKTSGGINEQFF